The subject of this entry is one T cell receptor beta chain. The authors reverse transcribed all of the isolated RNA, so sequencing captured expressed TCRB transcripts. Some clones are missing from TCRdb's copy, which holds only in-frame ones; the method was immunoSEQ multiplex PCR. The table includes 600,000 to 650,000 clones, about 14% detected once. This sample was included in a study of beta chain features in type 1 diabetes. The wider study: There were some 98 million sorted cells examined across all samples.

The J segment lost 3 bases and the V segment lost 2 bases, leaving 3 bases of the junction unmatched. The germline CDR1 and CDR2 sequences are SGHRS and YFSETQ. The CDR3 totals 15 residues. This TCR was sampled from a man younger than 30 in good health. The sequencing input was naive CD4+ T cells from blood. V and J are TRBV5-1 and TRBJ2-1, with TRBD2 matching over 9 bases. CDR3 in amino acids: CASSLNSGSYNEQFF. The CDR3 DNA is TGCGCCAGCAGCTTAAATAGCGGGAGCTACAATGAGCAGTTCTTC.